What follows are 27 T cell receptor beta chains derived from one specimen sequenced in a study of T cells in localized non-small cell lung cancer. Method: immunoSEQ multiplex PCR; TCRdb's copy keeps in-frame clones and lacks some. The data hold around 5,000 clones, with 25% to 40% observed a single time. The specimen comprised lung tumor tissue, sampled before any cancer treatment. These receptors all stem from a male donor at least 60 years old with stage III lung adenocarcinoma.

The chain carries TRBV18 and TRBJ2-1, with TRBD2 identical over 7 bases. The junction had 10 bases not matched to a gene; V was cut back by 1 base and J by 4 bases. CDR1 and CDR2 from the germline V gene are KGHSH and LQKENI. The CDR3 is made up of 17 amino acids. The CDR3 DNA is TGTGCCAGCTCACCACTCTCTGGCGGGAGAGTATACAATGAGCAGTTCTTC. Protein sequence: CASSPLSGGRVYNEQFF.

This chain joins TRBV18 and TRBJ2-7; possible D gene TRBD2, 5 bases. CDR1 and CDR2 (germline): KGHSH, LQKENI. The CDR3 totals 15 residues. V lost 3 bases and J lost 2, with 14 bases in between. The CDR3 DNA sequence: TGTGCCAGCTCACCCGCGAGGGTCAAAGCCTACGAGCAGTACTTC. Its protein is CASSPARVKAYEQYF.

The J gene is TRBJ2-1, the V gene TRBV6-8; D gene ambiguous. The CDR3 spans 12 residues. In germline, CDR1 is MNHGY, CDR2 SAAAGT. V was cut by 5 bases and J by 10 bases, with 12 bases left in between. Here the CDR3 DNA reads TGTGCCAGCAGTGGATTTGGTGGGGAGCAGTTCTTC. It yields the protein CASSGFGGEQFF.

Note on this clone: Germline is not matched at one junction end, which may reflect a read error. The CDR3 DNA reads TGTGCCTGGAGTGTCGGGGTTACCGCGGAGCTGTTTTTT. Protein: CAWSVGVTAELFF. This chain links TRBV30 with TRBJ2-2, with TRBD2 as a possible D gene (5 bases). CDR1 is GTSNPN, CDR2 SVGIG, per germline (reference sequence). The CDR3 is 13 residues long.

This chain joins TRBV6-8 and TRBJ2-1; 12 nucleotides align to TRBD2. This CDR3 is built from 14 residues. Per the germline V gene, CDR1 is MNHGY and CDR2 is SAAAGT. Germline trimming cut 5 bases from V and 6 bases from J; bases unmatched to any gene: 2. The CDR3 DNA is TGTGCCAGCAGTGGACTAGCGGGGTTCAATGAGCAGTTCTTC. Translation gives CASSGLAGFNEQFF.

Only a few counts were recorded for this clone. V is TRBV11-3 and J is TRBJ1-4, with a tentative D call TRBD1 (5 bases). V dropped 3 bases and J dropped 3 bases, with 11 bases sitting between them. Germline CDR1 SGHNT, CDR2 YENEEA. The CDR3 runs 15 residues. The CDR3 spells CASSLESGPNEKLFF. As DNA, the CDR3 is TGTGCCAGCAGCTTGGAATCGGGGCCTAATGAAAAACTGTTTTTT. Based on the CDR3 plus reference TRBV11-3 and TRBJ1-4, the full variable domain is EAGVVQSPRYKIIEKKQPVAFWCNPISGHNTLYWYLQNLGQGPELLIRYENEEAVDDSQLPKDRFSAERLKGVDSTLKIQPAELGDSAVYLCASSLESGPNEKLFFGSGTQLSVL.

This clone was counted between two and nine times. The chain has TRBV25-1 and TRBJ1-4; 8 nucleotides line up with TRBD1. The junction had 7 bases not matched to a gene; V was cut back by 6 bases and J by 7 bases. Germline lookup yields CDR1 MGHDK and CDR2 SYGVNS. The CDR3 sequence is 14 residues long. The CDR3 here is CASSADRGFEKLFF. CDR3 sequence (DNA): TGTGCCAGCAGCGCTGACAGGGGCTTTGAAAAACTGTTTTTT.

Sample share makes this clone medium-sized (0.01 to 0.1%). V is TRBV9 and J is TRBJ2-3; 9 positions agree with TRBD1. The trim removed 4 bases at V and 8 bases at J, leaving 5 bases unmatched. This CDR3 spans 13 amino acids. Germline V gene sequence: CDR1 SGDLS, CDR2 YYNGEE. CDR3 amino acids: CASSSRDRVTQYF. The CDR3 DNA reads TGTGCCAGCAGCTCCCGGGACAGGGTTACGCAGTATTTT. The full variable domain, with the rest looked up from reference TRBV9 and TRBJ2-3, is DSGVTQTPKHLITATGQRVTLRCSPRSGDLSVYWYQQSLDQGLQFLIQYYNGEERAKGNILERFSAQQFPDLHSELNLSSLELGDSALYFCASSSRDRVTQYFGPGTRLTVL.

The chain couples TRBV6-8 to TRBJ2-3, with 7 bases identical to TRBD2. V lost 2 bases and J lost 4; bases outside the gene matches: 6. The CDR3 is made up of 15 amino acids. Germline V lookup: CDR1 MNHGY, CDR2 SAAAGT. The CDR3: CASSYEGGPPDTQYF. CDR3 bases: TGTGCCAGCAGTTACGAGGGAGGGCCGCCAGATACGCAGTATTTT.

In DNA form, the CDR3 reads TGTGCCTGGAGTGTTTTCCGGGGACCGCTTACCGGGGAGCTGTTTTTT. Amino acids: CAWSVFRGPLTGELFF. The chain uses TRBV30 and TRBJ2-2; tentatively, D is TRBD1 or TRBD2 (5 bases each). The CDR3 runs 16 residues. Per germline, CDR1 GTSNPN and CDR2 SVGIG (reference sequence). V was shortened by 0 bases and J by 5 bases, with 16 bases between the two germline ends. Variable domain in full (rest from reference TRBV30 and TRBJ2-2): SQTIHQWPATLVQPVGSPLSLECTVEGTSNPNLYWYRQAAGRGLQLLFYSVGIGQISSEVPQNLSASRPQDRQFILSSKKLLLSDSGFYLCAWSVFRGPLTGELFFGEGSRLTVL.

In this sample, this clone is medium-sized. The rearrangement links TRBV9 to TRBJ2-2; tentatively, D is TRBD1 (5 bases). The CDR3 totals 15 residues. Trimming took off 1 base at V and 4 bases at J, with 11 bases between the two ends. Germline values: CDR1 SGDLS, CDR2 YYNGEE. CDR3 coding DNA: TGTGCCAGCAGCGTACAGGGCGGAACCACCGGGGAGCTGTTTTTT. Translated: CASSVQGGTTGELFF.

V gene TRBV29-1 combines with J gene TRBJ2-2; 8 nucleotides agree with TRBD1. The CDR3 has 14 amino acids. V lost 3 bases, J lost 6 bases, and 6 bases stayed unmatched. Germline values: CDR1 SQVTM, CDR2 ANQGSEA. CDR3 sequence reads: CSVEIATGAGELFF. The CDR3 DNA follows: TGCAGCGTTGAGATAGCGACAGGGGCCGGGGAGCTGTTTTTT.

This clone was seen ten or more times. The V and J genes are TRBV11-3 and TRBJ2-1, with 10 bases identical to TRBD2. The CDR3 is 15 amino acids. The ends lost 6 bases at V and 9 bases at J; junction bases unmatched: 11. Germline CDR1 and CDR2: SGHNT and YENEEA. In DNA form, the CDR3 reads TGTGCCAGCAGTTTCGCTAGCGGGAGAGGTGGTGAGCAGTTCTTC. Encoded protein: CASSFASGRGGEQFF.

This clone was recorded a few times. V gene TRBV6-8 combines with J gene TRBJ2-7, with 12 bases that match TRBD1. Looked up from germline, CDR1 is MNHGY and CDR2 is SAAAGT. The CDR3 is 16 residues long. Losses at the gene ends were 5 bases for V and 5 bases for J; bases not matched to a gene: 10. CDR3 DNA: TGTGCCAGCAGTAAGAGGGGACAGGGGGCGCTAAACGAGCAGTACTTC. Translated, it gives CASSKRGQGALNEQYF.

In this sample, this clone turned up a few times. The V call is TRBV6-1, the J call TRBJ2-1, with TRBD2 identical over 8 bases. This CDR3 is 15 amino acids long. Germline-derived CDR1 and CDR2 are MNHNS and SASEGT. Losses at the gene ends were 1 base for V and 4 bases for J; bases not matched to a gene: 3. CDR3 DNA: TGTGCCAGCAGTGAAGGGACTAGCCGATACAATGAGCAGTTCTTC. Translation gives CASSEGTSRYNEQFF.

This clone was seen once. The CDR3 coding sequence is TGTGCCTGGAGCAGACAGGGGGTTGGAAACACCATATATTTT. This encodes CAWSRQGVGNTIYF. The chain recombines TRBV30 with TRBJ1-3, with TRBD1 identical over 9 bases. Germline CDR1 and CDR2: GTSNPN and SVGIG (reference sequence). The V segment lost 3 bases and the J segment 3 bases; nucleotides outside the gene matches: 3. The CDR3 is 14 amino acids.

The rearrangement joins TRBV30 to TRBJ2-4, with D perhaps assigned TRBD1 or TRBD2 (5 bases each). Germline V gene lookup returns CDR1 GTSNPN and CDR2 SVGIG (reference sequence). This CDR3 has 15 residues. V was trimmed by 6 bases and J by 0 bases, leaving 15 bases between them. The CDR3 reads CACRVGAVAKNIQYF. CDR3 nucleotide sequence: TGTGCCTGCCGAGTCGGGGCCGTAGCCAAAAACATTCAGTACTTC.

The rearrangement uses TRBV16 and TRBJ1-5; no firm D call. V dropped 4 bases and J dropped 4 bases, with 14 bases sitting between them. The CDR3 covers 15 residues. Germline V gene sequence: CDR1 KGHSY, CDR2 FQNENV. CDR3 loop: CASSRNRAQNQPQHF. The DNA of the CDR3 is TGTGCCAGCAGCCGTAACCGGGCCCAAAATCAGCCCCAGCATTTT.

The rearrangement uses TRBV5-1 and TRBJ1-1, with TRBD1 as a possible D gene (5 bases). Germline-derived CDR1 and CDR2 are SGHRS and YFSETQ. The CDR3 has 16 amino acids. Trimming removed 4 bases at V and 4 bases at J, with 20 bases between. CDR3 DNA sequence: TGCGCCAGCAGCAAGGGACGAAATTTAATCTCCACTGAAGCTTTCTTT. It yields the protein CASSKGRNLISTEAFF.

The V call is TRBV9, the J call TRBJ1-2, with 9 bases lining up with TRBD1. The germline V gene encodes CDR1 SGDLS and CDR2 YYNGEE. Trimming removed 0 bases from V and 0 bases from J; junction bases left unmatched: 0. This CDR3 is 15 amino acids long. CDR3 sequence: CASSVGDRANYGYTF. CDR3 sequence (DNA): TGTGCCAGCAGCGTAGGGGACAGGGCTAACTATGGCTACACCTTC. Full variable domain (rest looked up from reference TRBV9 and TRBJ1-2): DSGVTQTPKHLITATGQRVTLRCSPRSGDLSVYWYQQSLDQGLQFLIQYYNGEERAKGNILERFSAQQFPDLHSELNLSSLELGDSALYFCASSVGDRANYGYTFGSGTRLTVV.

CDR3 protein: CASSTRDRGLNYGYTF. In nucleotides, the CDR3 is TGTGCCAGTAGTACCCGGGACAGGGGGCTTAACTATGGCTACACCTTC. This sequence joins TRBV19 and TRBJ1-2; 12 bases align to TRBD1. V lost 4 bases, J lost 1 base, and 4 bases stayed unmatched. Germline-derived CDR1 and CDR2 are LNHDA and SQIVND (reference sequence). This CDR3 has 16 residues. Variable domain in full (rest from reference TRBV19 and TRBJ1-2): DGGITQSPKYLFRKEGQNVTLSCEQNLNHDAMYWYRQDPGQGLRLIYYSQIVNDFQKGDIAEGYSVSREKKESFPLTVTSAQKNPTAFYLCASSTRDRGLNYGYTFGSGTRLTVV.

V usage is TRBV11-3 and J usage is TRBJ2-1; 11 positions match TRBD2. From germline, CDR1 is SGHNT and CDR2 YENEEA. The CDR3 has 15 residues. With V trimmed by 3 bases and J by 6 bases, 4 bases remained unmatched. CDR3 loop: CASSFLLAGGNEQFF. The DNA for the CDR3 is TGTGCCAGCAGCTTTTTGCTAGCGGGAGGCAATGAGCAGTTCTTC.

The chain uses TRBV6-8 and TRBJ1-1; D is unresolved. The CDR3 spans 13 residues. Between the trimmed V and J ends, which lost 6 bases and 6 bases, there was a span of 14 bases. Germline V CDR1 and CDR2: MNHGY, SAAAGT. DNA of the CDR3: TGTGCCAGCAGGGAAGGAATTAGGGCTGAAGCTTTCTTT. This encodes CASREGIRAEAFF.

J is TRBJ2-7 and V is TRBV29-1, with 9 bases aligning to TRBD1. CDR1 is SQVTM, CDR2 ANQGSEA, per germline. V gave up 4 bases and J gave up 0 bases; unmatched junction bases: 7. The CDR3 spans 15 residues. This CDR3 reads CSVAGTGGLSYEQYF. The CDR3 DNA follows: TGCAGCGTTGCGGGCACAGGGGGCCTCTCCTACGAGCAGTACTTC.

This chain links TRBV28 with TRBJ2-7; D is tentatively TRBD1 or TRBD2 (5 bases each). The ends were cut back, 4 bases at V and 0 bases at J, with 19 bases in the middle. The CDR3 loop spans 17 amino acids. Looked up from germline, CDR1 is MDHEN and CDR2 is SYDVKM. CDR3 sequence reads: CASSSPRRDASSYEQYF. In DNA form, the CDR3 reads TGTGCCAGCAGTTCCCCGCGCCGGGACGCCAGCTCCTACGAGCAGTACTTC. The whole variable domain, filled in from reference TRBV28 and TRBJ2-7, reads DVKVTQSSRYLVKRTGEKVFLECVQDMDHENMFWYRQDPGLGLRLIYFSYDVKMKEKGDIPEGYSVSREKKERFSLILESASTNQTSMYLCASSSPRRDASSYEQYFGPGTRLTVT.

This clone is labeled medium-sized. The chain uses TRBV6-8 and TRBJ2-5; D is unresolved. Trimming removed 0 bases from V and 0 bases from J, with 5 bases in between. Per germline, CDR1 MNHGY and CDR2 SAAAGT. The CDR3 length is 14 residues. CDR3 sequence: CASSYSNYQETQYF. The CDR3 DNA sequence: TGTGCCAGCAGTTACTCAAACTACCAAGAGACCCAGTACTTC.

This clone was observed a handful of times. The chain is built from TRBV28 and TRBJ1-3, with TRBD1 identical over 8 bases. Germline values: CDR1 MDHEN, CDR2 SYDVKM. The CDR3 is 16 amino acids. Germline trimming cut 5 bases from V and 0 bases from J; bases unmatched to any gene: 6. CDR3 in DNA: TGTGCCAGCAGTGATACAGGGGGTTTCTCTGGAAACACCATATATTTT. It encodes CASSDTGGFSGNTIYF.